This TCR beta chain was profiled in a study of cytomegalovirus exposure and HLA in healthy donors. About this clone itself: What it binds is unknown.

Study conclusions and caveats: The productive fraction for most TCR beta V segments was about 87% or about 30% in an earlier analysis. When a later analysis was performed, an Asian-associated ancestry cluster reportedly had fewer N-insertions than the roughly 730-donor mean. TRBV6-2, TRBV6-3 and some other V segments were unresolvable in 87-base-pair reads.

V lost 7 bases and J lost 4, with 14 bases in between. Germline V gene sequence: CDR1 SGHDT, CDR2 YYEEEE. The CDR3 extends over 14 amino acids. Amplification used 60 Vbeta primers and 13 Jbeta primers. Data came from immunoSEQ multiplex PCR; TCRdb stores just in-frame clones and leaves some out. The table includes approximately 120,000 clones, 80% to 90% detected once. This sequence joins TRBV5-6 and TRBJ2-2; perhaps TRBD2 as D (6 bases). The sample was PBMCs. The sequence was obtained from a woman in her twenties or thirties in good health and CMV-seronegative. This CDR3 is CASQPLGGTGELFF. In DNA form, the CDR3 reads TGTGCCAGCCAGCCTCTGGGGGGCACCGGGGAGCTGTTTTTT.